This T cell receptor beta chain was recovered during a study of T cells in localized non-small cell lung cancer. Study observations and caveats: Uninvolved adjacent lung, not tumor, had the highest T cell clonality.

V lost 4 bases, J lost 4 bases, and 6 bases lay in between. The germline V gene encodes CDR1 LNHDA and CDR2 SQIVND (reference sequence). CDR3 length: 12 amino acids. This clone was seen only once. Its target is not known. Using immunoSEQ multiplex PCR, the repertoire was profiled, and TCRdb retains in-frame clones only, with some absent. In the table there are about 16,000 clones, approximately 84% of which are singletons. This sequence was found in a male donor older than 55 with stage I lung adenocarcinoma. J is TRBJ2-3 and V is TRBV19; TRBD1 is a possible D gene (5 bases). Sequenced material: peripheral blood, taken before any cancer treatment. CDR3 coding DNA: TGTGCCAGTAGTACAGGGTCAGATACGCAGTATTTT. Its protein product is CASSTGSDTQYF.